The 14 T cell receptor beta chains below were found in one sample sequenced in a study of cytomegalovirus exposure and HLA in healthy donors. 13 Jbeta primers and 60 Vbeta primers were used for the PCR. Generated by immunoSEQ multiplex PCR, the TCRdb table keeps only in-frame clones and is missing some. The sample contains around 86,000 clones, over 60% of which appear only once. Sequenced input: PBMCs. These receptor sequences come from a female donor in good health and CMV-seronegative.

The chain joins TRBV25-1 to TRBJ1-4, with D hard to call. Trimming left V 4 bases short and J 7 bases short, with 10 bases between. CDR3 size: 13 residues. The germline gives CDR1 MGHDK, CDR2 SYGVNS. The CDR3 here is CASSVWRGEKLFF. CDR3 nucleotides: TGTGCCAGCAGTGTATGGCGGGGTGAAAAACTGTTTTTT.

The chain links TRBV30 to TRBJ1-2; D perhaps matches TRBD1 (5 bases). The CDR3 is made up of 13 amino acids. V was cut by 3 bases and J by 2 bases, with 10 bases left in between. Germline V CDR1 and CDR2: GTSNPN, SVGIG (reference sequence). This CDR3 reads CAWRKGANYGYTF. The DNA for the CDR3 is TGTGCCTGGAGGAAAGGGGCCAACTATGGCTACACCTTC.

V is TRBV28 and J is TRBJ1-2, with D possibly matching TRBD1 (6 bases). There are 15 residues in the CDR3. V lost 5 bases to trimming and J lost 0 bases, with 13 bases between them. Germline V gives CDR1 MDHEN, CDR2 SYDVKM. CDR3 coding DNA: TGTGCCAGCAGTCTGAACAGGGATCCTAACTATGGCTACACCTTC. As protein: CASSLNRDPNYGYTF.

The CDR3 region has the DNA TGTGCCAGCAGCGTAGGGGGGACACCTGGAAACACCATATATTTT. Protein product: CASSVGGTPGNTIYF. The V and J genes are TRBV9 and TRBJ1-3; D possibly corresponds to TRBD1 (6 bases). The CDR3 runs 15 residues. Germline V gene sequence: CDR1 SGDLS, CDR2 YYNGEE. V gave up 0 bases and J gave up 2 bases, with 9 bases separating them.

V usage is TRBV28 and J usage is TRBJ2-7, with TRBD2 identical over 8 bases. With V trimmed by 5 bases and J by 3 bases, 12 bases remained unmatched. The CDR3 covers 16 residues. Germline CDR1 and CDR2: MDHEN and SYDVKM. The CDR3: CASSQPRLAGSYEQYF. Here the CDR3 DNA reads TGTGCCAGCAGTCAACCCCGATTAGCGGGGAGCTACGAGCAGTACTTC.

The chain uses TRBV5-1 and TRBJ2-3; 7 bases are shared with TRBD1. The CDR3 contains 17 residues. With V trimmed by 4 bases and J by 1 base, 12 bases remained unmatched. Germline V gene data show CDR1 as SGHRS and CDR2 as YFSETQ. The CDR3 bases are TGCGCCAGCAGCCGGTTTCACAGGGGCGGAGGCACAGATACGCAGTATTTT. Translating gives CASSRFHRGGGTDTQYF.

Concerning this clone itself: The sample has other DNA sequences that encode this CDR3 too. This chain connects TRBV19 to TRBJ2-7; 8 bases line up with TRBD2. This CDR3 has 14 amino acids. V shed 6 bases, J shed 0 bases, and the junction held 4 bases outside the gene matches. Germline V CDR1 and CDR2: LNHDA, SQIVND (reference sequence). The CDR3 loop reads CASSPSGYSYEQYF. Written as DNA, the CDR3 is TGTGCCAGTAGCCCTAGCGGGTACTCCTACGAGCAGTACTTC. The whole variable domain, remainder taken from reference TRBV19 and TRBJ2-7, is DGGITQSPKYLFRKEGQNVTLSCEQNLNHDAMYWYRQDPGQGLRLIYYSQIVNDFQKGDIAEGYSVSREKKESFPLTVTSAQKNPTAFYLCASSPSGYSYEQYFGPGTRLTVT.

The rearrangement links TRBV4-2 to TRBJ2-5; D uncertain. CDR3 length: 13 amino acids. V was trimmed by 1 base and J by 5 bases, leaving 8 bases between them. Germline V gene sequence: CDR1 LGHNA, CDR2 YNFKEQ. Here the CDR3 reads CASSQGFGETQYF. The CDR3 DNA sequence: TGTGCCAGCAGCCAAGGGTTCGGGGAGACCCAGTACTTC.

The rearrangement links TRBV7-9 to TRBJ2-3, with D possibly matching TRBD2 (6 bases). The CDR3 length is 12 residues. Trimming removed 5 bases at V and 8 bases at J, with 11 bases between. Germline CDR1 is SEHNR and CDR2 is FQNEAQ (reference sequence). CDR3 region: CASSRSGVTQYF. CDR3 DNA sequence: TGTGCCAGCAGCCGATCGGGAGTTACGCAGTATTTT.

The chain combines TRBV10-3 with TRBJ2-7, with TRBD2 matching 8 bases. The V gene end was trimmed by 1 base and the J gene end by 6 bases; junction bases not matched to a gene: 11. Germline V CDR1 and CDR2: ENHRY, SYGVKD. CDR3 size: 16 residues. The CDR3 region is CAISEFRGGRSPEQYF. CDR3 sequence (DNA): TGTGCCATCAGTGAGTTTCGGGGGGGCCGTTCTCCCGAGCAGTACTTC.

This rearrangement joins TRBV6-6 to TRBJ2-3, with TRBD2 matching 8 bases. Per germline, CDR1 MNHNY and CDR2 SVGAGI (reference sequence). CDR3 length: 14 amino acids. V trimming: 8 bases; J trimming: 3 bases; junction bases outside the gene matches: 7. In DNA form, the CDR3 reads TGTGCCAGCGGAAGCGGGAGTTCTACAGATACGCAGTATTTT. It is translated as CASGSGSSTDTQYF.

V is TRBV30 and J is TRBJ2-1, with D possibly TRBD2 on 6 matching bases. The CDR3 has 19 residues. The V end lost 0 bases, the J end lost 9 bases, and 30 bases lay between the germline ends. Germline CDR1 reads GTSNPN; CDR2 reads SVGIG (reference sequence). CDR3 coding DNA: TGTGCCTGGAGTGTCCTGCTAGAGGTGGTGGGAGGTGTATATGGTGAGCAGTTCTTC. Its protein product is CAWSVLLEVVGGVYGEQFF.

A word on this clone: Compared with germline, one end of the junction differs, possibly owing to a read error. The V and J genes are TRBV6-5 and TRBJ2-2; D gene ambiguous. The CDR3 contains 15 residues. Germline V gene data show CDR1 as MNHEY and CDR2 as SVGAGI. CDR3 in amino acids: CASSHSTGNTGELFF. For the CDR3, the DNA is TGTGCCAGCAGTCACTCGACGGGGAACACCGGGGAGCTGTTTTTT.

The chain uses TRBV9 and TRBJ1-1; the match to TRBD1 covers 9 bases. V dropped 4 bases and J dropped 6; count of bases not matched to a gene: 10. This CDR3 is built from 15 residues. In germline, CDR1 is SGDLS, CDR2 YYNGEE. The CDR3 sequence: CASSQTQGAPSEAFF. In DNA, the CDR3 is TGTGCCAGCAGCCAAACACAGGGGGCTCCCTCTGAAGCTTTCTTT. The full variable domain, with the rest looked up from reference TRBV9 and TRBJ1-1, is DSGVTQTPKHLITATGQRVTLRCSPRSGDLSVYWYQQSLDQGLQFLIQYYNGEERAKGNILERFSAQQFPDLHSELNLSSLELGDSALYFCASSQTQGAPSEAFFGQGTRLTVV.